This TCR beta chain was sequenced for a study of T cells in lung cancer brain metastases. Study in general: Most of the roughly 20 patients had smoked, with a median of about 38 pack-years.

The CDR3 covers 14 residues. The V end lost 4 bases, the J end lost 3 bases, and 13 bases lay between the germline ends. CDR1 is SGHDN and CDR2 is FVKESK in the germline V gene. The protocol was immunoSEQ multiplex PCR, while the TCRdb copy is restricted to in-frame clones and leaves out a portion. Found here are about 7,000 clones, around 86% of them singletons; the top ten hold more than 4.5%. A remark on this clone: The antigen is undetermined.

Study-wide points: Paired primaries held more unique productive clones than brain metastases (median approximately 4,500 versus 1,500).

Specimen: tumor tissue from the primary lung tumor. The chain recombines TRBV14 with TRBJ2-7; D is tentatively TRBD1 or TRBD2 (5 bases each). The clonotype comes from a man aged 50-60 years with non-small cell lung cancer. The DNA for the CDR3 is TGTGCCAGCAGCCTGGCCTGTGGGGGCTACGAGCAGTACTTC. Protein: CASSLACGGYEQYF.